This is a list of T cell receptor beta chains from one sample in a study of post-analysis software for immune sequencing data. TCRdb redid the calling of the PCR reads with MiXCR, one entry per CDR3 protein. The sample shows about 820,000 distinct CDR3 sequences, approximately 50% of them seen only once. The sample taken for sequencing was blood. These receptors all come from a girl aged 10-17 years with multiple sclerosis. The CDR3 runs from the conserved cysteine through the conserved F or W. Fields, in order: clone size, V gene, J gene, D gene, CDR3 protein. D genes are given only for firm matches. A clone size is listed for some rows: how often the clone was seen (once, few, many), or a class if it is expanded.

.	TRBV7-7	.	TRBD1	CASSKGQGGNEQYF
.	TRBV18	TRBJ1-2	TRBD1	CASSPIPGQGNYGYTF
.	TRBV5-1	TRBJ2-6	.	CASSVSGVAGANVLTF
.	TRBV25-1	TRBJ1-1	.	CASSESGNEAFF
.	TRBV12-5	TRBJ1-2	TRBD1	CASGLALMTGGRGYTF
.	TRBV5-1	TRBJ2-1	TRBD2	CASSFTLAGASGEQFF
.	TRBV6-5	TRBJ1-5	.	CASSYSRGQPQHF
.	TRBV25-1	TRBJ1-2	.	CASSEGWLLDGYTF
once	TRBV7-2	TRBJ1-1	TRBD1	CASSLVRTGFGDTEAFF
.	TRBV5-1	TRBJ2-6	.	CASSFEGPGHPSGGANVLTF
.	TRBV5-6	TRBJ2-1	TRBD2	CASSLSGITYNEQFF
.	TRBV29-1	TRBJ2-3	.	CSVGGAGGTDTQYF
.	TRBV29-1	TRBJ2-1	TRBD1	CSVETGPLGGEQFF
.	TRBV5-1	TRBJ2-7	TRBD2	CASKMGASGSREQYF
few	TRBV15	TRBJ2-1	TRBD2	CATKARGSAVWNEQFF
.	TRBV5-1	TRBJ2-1	.	CASSLEGGRNYNEQFF
.	TRBV14	TRBJ2-1	TRBD1	CASSHRTGSYNEQFF
few	TRBV12-3/TRBV12-4	.	TRBD2	CASGRTSGGAGIQYF
few	TRBV12-3/TRBV12-4	TRBJ2-1	TRBD2	CASSFDSGLAYNEQFF
few	TRBV7-9	TRBJ2-7	TRBD2	CASSILPGLGEQYF
.	TRBV7-9	.	TRBD1	CASSLAEDRDHEQYF
.	TRBV12-3/TRBV12-4	TRBJ1-6	.	CASSLEEGPNSPLHF
.	TRBV12-3/TRBV12-4	TRBJ2-1	.	CASSFRRAEQFF
.	TRBV10-3	TRBJ2-1	.	CAIRPVAIGNNEQFF
.	TRBV27	TRBJ2-1	.	CASSYRYNEQFF
few	TRBV7-2	TRBJ2-3	.	CASSLATSSADTQYF
few	TRBV5-4	TRBJ2-1	TRBD2	CASSFPSGGYNEQFF
.	TRBV20-1	TRBJ2-1	TRBD2	CSATSSGGYNEQFF
few	TRBV10-1	TRBJ2-7	.	CASSPRQNYEQYF